This T cell receptor (beta chain) was found in a study of shared clonotypes between healthy human individuals. As for the study in general: CD4 naive and memory got three plates each, CD8 naive two, CD8 memory one.

Germline trimming cut 0 bases from V and 7 bases from J; bases unmatched to any gene: 2. The CDR3 consists of 15 residues. Germline V gives CDR1 KGHSH, CDR2 LQKENI. The donors were adults (healthy and HIV-negative) with no recent acute infections or vaccinations. Genomic DNA of every subset was divided equally among multiple immunoSEQ plates. Clones were read by immunoSEQ multiplex PCR, and TCRdb kept only the in-frame ones, dropping some. The sample holds some 550,000 clones; about 96% are singletons and the top ten take around 0.057%. The J gene is TRBJ2-7, the V gene TRBV18; 14 bases agree with TRBD2. The TCR comes from a woman aged 25-40 years in good health. Sequenced material: naive CD4+ T cells sorted from blood. Specified subset: CD45RA+ positively selected. CDR3 sequence (DNA): TGTGCCAGCTCACCACCGGGACTAGCGGGAGATGAGCAGTACTTC. Its protein is CASSPPGLAGDEQYF.